The clone carrying this T cell receptor beta chain has a handful of counts. Its antigen remains unknown. The germline V and J ends were trimmed by 4 bases and 4 bases, with 11 bases remaining between them. This CDR3 is built from 14 residues. Germline assignment: CDR1 PRHDT and CDR2 FYEKMQ (reference sequence). The isolated RNA, all of it, was reverse transcribed, so expressed TCRB transcripts were what got sequenced. Method: immunoSEQ multiplex PCR; TCRdb's copy keeps in-frame clones and lacks some. This sample has 200,000 to 250,000 clones, with 13% to 15% found just once. The data originate from a study of beta chain features in type 1 diabetes. Whole-study findings and limits: Insertions were fewer and deletions more numerous at VDJ junctions in type 1 diabetes patients.

The sample comprised naive CD4+ T cells from blood. The receptor's source is a woman aged 40 to 49 in good health. V is TRBV13 and J is TRBJ1-5, with D possibly matching TRBD1 (5 bases). CDR3 in DNA: TGTGCCAGCAGCTCCTCAGACAGTAATCAGCCCCAGCATTTT. Residues: CASSSSDSNQPQHF.